The table lists the clone carrying this TCR beta chain with a few counts. RNA transcripts were the template for amplifying TCR beta CDR3 regions. First-round RT-PCR of the TCR CDR3 relied on the HTBI primer set. Each CDR3 protein is one row after TCRdb ran MiXCR on the multiplex PCR reads. In the table there are around 400,000 distinct CDR3 sequences, around 25% of which are singletons. V lost 5 bases, J lost 0 bases, and 12 bases lay in between. In germline, CDR1 is SGHRS, CDR2 YFSETQ. This CDR3 comprises 14 residues. This sample stems from a study of T cells in Graves' hyperthyroidism and ophthalmopathy. Hyperthyroidism was newly diagnosed in patients aged 18 to 65 (duration under 2 months).

The chain recombines TRBV5-1 with TRBJ2-7; possibly TRBD1 for D (5 bases). Sample: blood. The clonotype comes from a man between 45 and 60 years old with Graves' hyperthyroidism. The CDR3: CASRQQASSYEQYF. The CDR3 nucleotides are TGCGCCAGCAGGCAACAGGCCAGCTCCTACGAGCAGTACTTC.